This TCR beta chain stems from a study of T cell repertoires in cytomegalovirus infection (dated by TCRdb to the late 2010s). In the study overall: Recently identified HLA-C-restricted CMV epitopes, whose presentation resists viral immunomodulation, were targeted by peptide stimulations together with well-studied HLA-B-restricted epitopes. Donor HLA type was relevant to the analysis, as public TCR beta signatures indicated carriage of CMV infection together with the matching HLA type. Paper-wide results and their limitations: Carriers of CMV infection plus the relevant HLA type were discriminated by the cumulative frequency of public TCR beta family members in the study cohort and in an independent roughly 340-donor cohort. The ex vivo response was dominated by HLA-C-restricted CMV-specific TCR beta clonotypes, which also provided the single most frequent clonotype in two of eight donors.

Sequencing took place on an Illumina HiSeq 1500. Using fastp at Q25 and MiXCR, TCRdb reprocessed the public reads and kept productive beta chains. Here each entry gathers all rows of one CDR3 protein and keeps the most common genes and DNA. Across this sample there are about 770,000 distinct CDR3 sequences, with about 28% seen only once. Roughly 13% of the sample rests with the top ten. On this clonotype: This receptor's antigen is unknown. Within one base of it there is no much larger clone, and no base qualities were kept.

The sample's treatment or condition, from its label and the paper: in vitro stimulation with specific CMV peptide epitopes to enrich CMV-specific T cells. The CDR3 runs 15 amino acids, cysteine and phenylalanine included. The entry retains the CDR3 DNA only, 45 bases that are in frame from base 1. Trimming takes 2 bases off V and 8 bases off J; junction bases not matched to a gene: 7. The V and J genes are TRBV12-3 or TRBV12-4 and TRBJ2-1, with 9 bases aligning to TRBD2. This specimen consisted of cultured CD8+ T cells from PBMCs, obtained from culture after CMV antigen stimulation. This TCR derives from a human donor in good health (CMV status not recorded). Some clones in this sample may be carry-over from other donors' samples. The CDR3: CASSLLSGGRDEQFF. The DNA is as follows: TGTGCCAGCAGTTTACTCAGCGGGGGGAGAGATGAGCAGTTCTTC.